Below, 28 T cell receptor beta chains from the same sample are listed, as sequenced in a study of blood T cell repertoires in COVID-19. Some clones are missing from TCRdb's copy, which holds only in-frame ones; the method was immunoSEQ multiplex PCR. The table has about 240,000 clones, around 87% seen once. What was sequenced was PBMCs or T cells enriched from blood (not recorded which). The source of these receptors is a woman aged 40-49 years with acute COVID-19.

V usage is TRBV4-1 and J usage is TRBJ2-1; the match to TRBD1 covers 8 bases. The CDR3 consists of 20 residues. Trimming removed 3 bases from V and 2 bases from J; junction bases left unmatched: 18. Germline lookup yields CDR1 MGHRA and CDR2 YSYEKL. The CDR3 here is CASSHELGYPGTGAYNEQFF. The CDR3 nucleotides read TGCGCCAGCAGCCATGAATTGGGATACCCCGGGACAGGAGCCTACAATGAGCAGTTCTTC.

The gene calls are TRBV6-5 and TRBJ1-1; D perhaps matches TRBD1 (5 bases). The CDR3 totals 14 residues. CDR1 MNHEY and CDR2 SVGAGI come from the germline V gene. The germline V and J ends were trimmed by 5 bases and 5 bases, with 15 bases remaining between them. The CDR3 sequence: CASSRGTSGTEAFF. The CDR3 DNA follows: TGTGCCAGCAGTCGAGGGACTTCGGGGACTGAAGCTTTCTTT.

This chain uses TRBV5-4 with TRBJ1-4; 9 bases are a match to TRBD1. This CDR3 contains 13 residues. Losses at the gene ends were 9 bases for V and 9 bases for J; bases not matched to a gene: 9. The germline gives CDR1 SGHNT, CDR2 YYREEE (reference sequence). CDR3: CATHGTGQKKLFF. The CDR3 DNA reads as TGTGCCACCCACGGGACAGGGCAGAAAAAACTGTTTTTT.

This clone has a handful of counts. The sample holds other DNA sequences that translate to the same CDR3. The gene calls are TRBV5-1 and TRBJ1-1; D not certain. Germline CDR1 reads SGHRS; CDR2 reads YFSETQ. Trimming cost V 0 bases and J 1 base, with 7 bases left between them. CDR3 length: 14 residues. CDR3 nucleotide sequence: TGCGCCAGCAGCTTGGTCGCGGGGAACACTGAAGCTTTCTTT. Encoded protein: CASSLVAGNTEAFF.

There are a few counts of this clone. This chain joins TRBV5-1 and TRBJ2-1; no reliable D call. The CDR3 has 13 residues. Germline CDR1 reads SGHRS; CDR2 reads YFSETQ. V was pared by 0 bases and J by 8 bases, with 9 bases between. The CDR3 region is CASSLVLRDEQFF. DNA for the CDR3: TGCGCCAGCAGCTTGGTTCTCCGGGATGAGCAGTTCTTC.

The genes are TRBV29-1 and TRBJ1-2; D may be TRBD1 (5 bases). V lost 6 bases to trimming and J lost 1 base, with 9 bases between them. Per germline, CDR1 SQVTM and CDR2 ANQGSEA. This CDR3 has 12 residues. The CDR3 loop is CSVGGSNYGYTF. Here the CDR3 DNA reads TGCAGCGTCGGGGGAAGTAACTATGGCTACACCTTC.

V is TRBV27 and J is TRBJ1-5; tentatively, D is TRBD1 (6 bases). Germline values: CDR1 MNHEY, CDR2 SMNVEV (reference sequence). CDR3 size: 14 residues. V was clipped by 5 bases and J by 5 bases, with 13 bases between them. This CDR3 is CASSPTTGDQPQHF. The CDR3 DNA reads TGTGCCAGCAGTCCAACGACAGGCGATCAGCCCCAGCATTTT.

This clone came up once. CDR3 nucleotide sequence: TGTGCCAGCAGCTTCGACAAAAGACAAGAGACCCAGTACTTC. This sequence encodes CASSFDKRQETQYF. The gene calls are TRBV11-2 and TRBJ2-5; D remains unclear. The CDR3 consists of 14 residues. Per the germline V gene, CDR1 is SGHAT and CDR2 is FQNNGV. V was shortened by 3 bases and J by 2 bases, with 10 bases between the two germline ends.

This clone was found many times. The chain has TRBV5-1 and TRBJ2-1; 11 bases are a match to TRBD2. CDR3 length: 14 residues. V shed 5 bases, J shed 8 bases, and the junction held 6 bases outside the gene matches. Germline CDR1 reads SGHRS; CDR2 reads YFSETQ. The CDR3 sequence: CASSGTSGSHEQFF. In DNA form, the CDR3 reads TGCGCCAGCAGTGGGACTAGCGGATCCCATGAGCAGTTCTTC.

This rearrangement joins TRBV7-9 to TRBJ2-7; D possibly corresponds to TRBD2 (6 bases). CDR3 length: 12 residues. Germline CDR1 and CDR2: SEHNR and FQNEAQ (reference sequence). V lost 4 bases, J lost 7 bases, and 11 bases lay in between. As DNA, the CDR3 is TGTGCCAGCAGCTGGGAGGTTGGTGAGCAGTACTTC. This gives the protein CASSWEVGEQYF.

The CDR3, as DNA: TGTGCCAGCGGGGGACAGACTAATGAAAAACTGTTTTTT. Translating it yields CASGGQTNEKLFF. This chain uses TRBV25-1 with TRBJ1-4, with 7 bases that match TRBD1. From germline, CDR1 is MGHDK and CDR2 SYGVNS. V lost 8 bases, J lost 2 bases, and 2 bases stayed unmatched. This CDR3 spans 13 amino acids. Combining the CDR3 with reference TRBV25-1 and TRBJ1-4 gives the whole variable domain EADIYQTPRYLVIGTGKKITLECSQTMGHDKMYWYQQDPGMELHLIHYSYGVNSTEKGDLSSESTVSRIRTEHFPLTLESARPSHTSQYLCASGGQTNEKLFFGSGTQLSVL.

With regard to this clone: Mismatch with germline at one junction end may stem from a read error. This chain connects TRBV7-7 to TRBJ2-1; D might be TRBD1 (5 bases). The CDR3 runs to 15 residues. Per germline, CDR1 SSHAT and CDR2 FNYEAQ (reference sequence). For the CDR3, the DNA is TGTGCTAGCAGCTTGGAGAGGACAACCTACAATGAGCAGTTCTTC. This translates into CASSLERTTYNEQFF. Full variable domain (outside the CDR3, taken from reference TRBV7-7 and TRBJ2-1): GAGVSQSPRYKVTKRGQDVTLRCDPISSHATLYWYQQALGQGPEFLTYFNYEAQPDKSGLPSDRFSAERPEGSISTLTIQRTEQRDSAMYRCASSLERTTYNEQFFGPGTRLTVL.

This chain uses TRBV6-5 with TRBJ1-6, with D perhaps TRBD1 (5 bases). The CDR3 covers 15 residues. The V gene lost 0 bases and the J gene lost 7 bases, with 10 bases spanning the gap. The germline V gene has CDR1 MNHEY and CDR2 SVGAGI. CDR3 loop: CASSYSGQGNSPLHF. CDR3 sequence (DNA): TGTGCCAGCAGTTACTCGGGGCAGGGAAATTCACCCCTCCACTTT.

The CDR3 spells CASTPGQGYNEQFF. In DNA form, the CDR3 reads TGCGCCAGCACTCCGGGACAGGGTTACAATGAGCAGTTCTTC. The rearrangement links TRBV4-1 to TRBJ2-1, with TRBD1 matching over 9 bases. The CDR3 is 14 amino acids. V dropped 7 bases and J dropped 4; count of bases not matched to a gene: 5. Per germline, CDR1 MGHRA and CDR2 YSYEKL.

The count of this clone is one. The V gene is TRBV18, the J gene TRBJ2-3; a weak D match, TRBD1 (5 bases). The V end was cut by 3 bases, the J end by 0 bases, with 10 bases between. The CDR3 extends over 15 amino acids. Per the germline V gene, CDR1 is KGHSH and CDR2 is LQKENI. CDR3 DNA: TGTGCCAGCTCACCCGACAGTACTAGCACAGATACGCAGTATTTT. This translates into CASSPDSTSTDTQYF.

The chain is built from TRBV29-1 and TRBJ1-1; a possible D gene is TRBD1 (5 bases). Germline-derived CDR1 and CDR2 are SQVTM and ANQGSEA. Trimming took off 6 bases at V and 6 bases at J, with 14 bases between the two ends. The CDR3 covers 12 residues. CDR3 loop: CSVLTGIPEAFF. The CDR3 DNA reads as TGCAGCGTACTCACAGGTATCCCTGAAGCTTTCTTT.

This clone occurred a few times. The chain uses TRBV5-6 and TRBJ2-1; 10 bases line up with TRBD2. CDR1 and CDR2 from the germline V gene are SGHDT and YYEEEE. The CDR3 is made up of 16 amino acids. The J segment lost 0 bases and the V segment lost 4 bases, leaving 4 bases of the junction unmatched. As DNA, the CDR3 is TGTGCCAGCAGCACACTAGCGGGGCCCTCCTACAATGAGCAGTTCTTC. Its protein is CASSTLAGPSYNEQFF.

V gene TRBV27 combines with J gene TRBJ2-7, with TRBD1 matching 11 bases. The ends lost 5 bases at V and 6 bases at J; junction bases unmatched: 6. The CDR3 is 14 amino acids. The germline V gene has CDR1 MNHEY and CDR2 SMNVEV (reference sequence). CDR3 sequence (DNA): TGTGCCAGCAGTCTTGGACAGGGGGCGGGCGAGCAGTACTTC. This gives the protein CASSLGQGAGEQYF.

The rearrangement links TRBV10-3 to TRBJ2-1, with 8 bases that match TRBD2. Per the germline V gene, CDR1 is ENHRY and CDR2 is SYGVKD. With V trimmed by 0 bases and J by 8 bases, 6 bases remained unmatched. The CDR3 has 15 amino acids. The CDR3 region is CAISESTSGGDEQFF. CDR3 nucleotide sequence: TGTGCCATCAGTGAGTCCACTAGCGGTGGTGATGAGCAGTTCTTC.

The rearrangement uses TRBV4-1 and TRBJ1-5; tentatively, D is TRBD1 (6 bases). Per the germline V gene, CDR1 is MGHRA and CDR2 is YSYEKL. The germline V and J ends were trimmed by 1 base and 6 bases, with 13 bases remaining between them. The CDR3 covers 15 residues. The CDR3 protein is CASSQVGEGGQPQHF. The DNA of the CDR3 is TGCGCCAGCAGCCAAGTCGGGGAGGGGGGTCAGCCCCAGCATTTT.

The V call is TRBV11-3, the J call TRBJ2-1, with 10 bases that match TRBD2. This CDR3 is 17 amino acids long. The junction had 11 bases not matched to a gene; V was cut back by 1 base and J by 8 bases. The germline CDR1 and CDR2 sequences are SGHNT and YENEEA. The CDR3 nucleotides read TGTGCCAGCAGCTTAGGGAGCCGTAGCGGGAGGAGGTATGAGCAGTTCTTC. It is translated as CASSLGSRSGRRYEQFF.

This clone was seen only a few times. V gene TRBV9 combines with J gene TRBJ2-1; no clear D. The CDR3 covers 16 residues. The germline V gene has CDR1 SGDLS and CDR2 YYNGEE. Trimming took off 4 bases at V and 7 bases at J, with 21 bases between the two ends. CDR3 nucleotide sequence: TGTGCCAGCAGCCCCATCCCGTCCTCAACATGGAATGAGCAGTTCTTC. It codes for CASSPIPSSTWNEQFF.

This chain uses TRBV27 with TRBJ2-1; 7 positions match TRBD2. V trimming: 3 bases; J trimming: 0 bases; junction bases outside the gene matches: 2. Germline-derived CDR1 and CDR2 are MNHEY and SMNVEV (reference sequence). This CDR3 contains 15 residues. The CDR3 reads CASSFRGSSYNEQFF. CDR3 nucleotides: TGTGCCAGCAGTTTCCGCGGGAGCTCCTACAATGAGCAGTTCTTC.

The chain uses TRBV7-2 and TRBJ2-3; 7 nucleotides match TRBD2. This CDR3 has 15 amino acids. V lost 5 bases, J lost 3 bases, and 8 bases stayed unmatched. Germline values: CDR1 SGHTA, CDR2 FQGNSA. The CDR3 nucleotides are TGTGCCAGCAGCCCGAGCAGCGGGAAAACAGATACGCAGTATTTT. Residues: CASSPSSGKTDTQYF.

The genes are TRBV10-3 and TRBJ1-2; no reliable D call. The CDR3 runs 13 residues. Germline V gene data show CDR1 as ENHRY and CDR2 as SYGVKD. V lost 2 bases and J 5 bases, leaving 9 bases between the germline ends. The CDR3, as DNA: TGTGCCATCAGTGAGCGATTCGGGTATGGCTACACCTTC. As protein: CAISERFGYGYTF.

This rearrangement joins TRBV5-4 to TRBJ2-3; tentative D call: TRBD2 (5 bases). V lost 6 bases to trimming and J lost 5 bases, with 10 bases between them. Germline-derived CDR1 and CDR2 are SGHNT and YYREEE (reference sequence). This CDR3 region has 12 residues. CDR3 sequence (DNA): TGTGCCAGCAAGGGAGTCAGAGATACGCAGTATTTT. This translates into CASKGVRDTQYF.

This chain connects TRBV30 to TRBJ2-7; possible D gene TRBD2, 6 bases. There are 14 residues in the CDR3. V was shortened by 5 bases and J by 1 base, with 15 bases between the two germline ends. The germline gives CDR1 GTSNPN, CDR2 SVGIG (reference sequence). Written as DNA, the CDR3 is TGTGCCTGGGCTGGGGGGATGACATCCTACGAGCAGTACTTC. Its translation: CAWAGGMTSYEQYF.

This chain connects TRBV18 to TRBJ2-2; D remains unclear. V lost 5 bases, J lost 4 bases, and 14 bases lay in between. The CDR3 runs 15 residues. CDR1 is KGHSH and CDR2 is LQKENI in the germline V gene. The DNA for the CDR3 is TGTGCCAGCTCAGCCGGCCAACCGGGCACCGGGGAGCTGTTTTTT. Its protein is CASSAGQPGTGELFF. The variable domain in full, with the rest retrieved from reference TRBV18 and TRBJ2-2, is NAGVMQNPRHLVRRRGQEARLRCSPMKGHSHVYWYRQLPEEGLKFMVYLQKENIIDESGMPKERFSAEFPKEGPSILRIQQVVRGDSAAYFCASSAGQPGTGELFFGEGSRLTVL.